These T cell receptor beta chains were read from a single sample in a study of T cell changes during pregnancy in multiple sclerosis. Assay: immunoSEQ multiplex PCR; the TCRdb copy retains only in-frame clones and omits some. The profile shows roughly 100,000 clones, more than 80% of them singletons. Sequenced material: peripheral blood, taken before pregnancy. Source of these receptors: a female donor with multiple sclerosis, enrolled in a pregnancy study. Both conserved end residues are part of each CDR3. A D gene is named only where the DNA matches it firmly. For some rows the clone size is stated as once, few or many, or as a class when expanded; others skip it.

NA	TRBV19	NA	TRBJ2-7	TGTGCCAGTAGCCGGGACACCGCCTACGAGCAGTACTTC	CASSRDTAYEQYF
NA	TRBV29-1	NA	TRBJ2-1	TGCAGCTCCCGGACGGGATACAATGAGCAGTTCTTC	CSSRTGYNEQFF
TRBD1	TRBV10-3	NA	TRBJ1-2	TGTGCCATCAGTGAGCCTAACAGGGGAGGCGACGGCTACACCTTC	CAISEPNRGGDGYTF
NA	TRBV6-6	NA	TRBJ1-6	TGTGCCAGCAGGAACAGGGTCTCCTATAATTCACCCCTCCACTTT	CASRNRVSYNSPLHF
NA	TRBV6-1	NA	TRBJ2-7	TGTGCCAGCACTGGGCAGGGGTACGAGCAGTACTTC	CASTGQGYEQYF
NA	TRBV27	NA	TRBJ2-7	TGTGCCAGCAGTTTATCTCTATTTGCTAGCTCCTACGAGCAGTACTTC	CASSLSLFASSYEQYF
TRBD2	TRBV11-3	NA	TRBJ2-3	TGTGCCAGCAGCCCGGGGACTATCGTAAGCACAGATACGCAGTATTTT	CASSPGTIVSTDTQYF
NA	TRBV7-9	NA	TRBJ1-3	TGTGCCAGCAGCTCAACACAGGGTTCTGGAAACACCATATATTTT	CASSSTQGSGNTIYF
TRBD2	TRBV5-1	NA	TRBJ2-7	TGCGCCAGCAGCTTGGGTATAGCGGGAGGCTCCTACGAGCAGTACTTC	CASSLGIAGGSYEQYF
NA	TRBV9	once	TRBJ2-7	TGTGCCAGCAGCGTAGGGGCAGGCCTTTCCTACGAGCAGTACTTC	CASSVGAGLSYEQYF
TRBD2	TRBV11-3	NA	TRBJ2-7	TGTGCCAGCAGCAAACCAGCCGGACTAGTGGGCTCCTACGAGCAGTACTTC	CASSKPAGLVGSYEQYF
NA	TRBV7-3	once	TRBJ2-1	TGTGCCAGCAGCTCCGGGAGTTACAGCTCCTACAATGAGCAGTTCTTC	CASSSGSYSSYNEQFF
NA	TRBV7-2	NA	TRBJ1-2	TGTGCCAGCAACCTCCCGTACGGGGGTGGCTACACCTTC	CASNLPYGGGYTF
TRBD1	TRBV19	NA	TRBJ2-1	TGTGCCAGTAGTTTCGGGGGGACAGGGGGTTTATACAATGAGCAGTTCTTC	CASSFGGTGGLYNEQFF
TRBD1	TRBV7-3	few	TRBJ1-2	TGTGCCAGCAGCTTATCACAGGGGGCAAGCTACACCTTC	CASSLSQGASYTF
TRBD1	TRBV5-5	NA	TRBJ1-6	TGTGCCAGCAGCCCACCGGGACAGGGCATGAGACTCCTCCACTTT	CASSPPGQGMRLLHF
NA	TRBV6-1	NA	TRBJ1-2	TGTGCCAGCAGTGAGAGGCCTACCCCCTATGGCTACACCTTC	CASSERPTPYGYTF
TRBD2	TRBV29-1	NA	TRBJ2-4	TGCAGCGTTGCTAGCGGGGGAGCCAAAAACATTCAGTACTTC	CSVASGGAKNIQYF
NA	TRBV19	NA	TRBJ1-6	TGTGCCAGTAGTATTATTCTATTCGGTTCACCCCTCCACTTT	CASSIILFGSPLHF
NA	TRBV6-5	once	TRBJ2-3	TGTGCCAGCAGTTACTCGGCGGAGAACACAGATACGCAGTATTTT	CASSYSAENTDTQYF
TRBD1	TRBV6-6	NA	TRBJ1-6	TGTGCCAGCAGCAGACAGGGGGTTGGATCACCCCTCCACTTT	CASSRQGVGSPLHF
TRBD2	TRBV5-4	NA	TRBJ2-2	TGTGCCAGCAGCTTGGAACTAGCGGGGGGGTTTGCCGGGGAGCTGTTTTTT	CASSLELAGGFAGELFF
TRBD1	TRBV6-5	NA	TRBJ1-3	TGTGCCAGCAGACCCGACAGGGCGTCTGGAAACACCATATATTTT	CASRPDRASGNTIYF
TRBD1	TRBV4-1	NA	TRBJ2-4	TGCGCCAGCAGCCCCGGGGCTGCCTCCGGGACAGGGTTAAACATTCAGTACTTC	CASSPGAASGTGLNIQYF
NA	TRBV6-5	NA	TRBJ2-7	TGTGCCAGCAGTTACTCGTATAGGGGAGGAAACGAGCAGTACTTC	CASSYSYRGGNEQYF
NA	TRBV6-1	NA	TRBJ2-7	TGTGCCAGCAGTGGGCTAAGGGGTTACGAGCAGTACTTC	CASSGLRGYEQYF
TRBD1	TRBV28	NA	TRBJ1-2	TGTGCCAGCAGTTCCCCCGGGACAGGGCCTAACTATGGCTACACCTTC	CASSSPGTGPNYGYTF
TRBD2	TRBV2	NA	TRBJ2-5	TGTGCCAGCAGTGACCCGAGGACTAGCGATGGAGAGACCCAGTACTTC	CASSDPRTSDGETQYF
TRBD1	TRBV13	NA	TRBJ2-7	TGTGCCAGCAGCCCCCGGGACAGCTCCTACGAGCAGTACTTC	CASSPRDSSYEQYF
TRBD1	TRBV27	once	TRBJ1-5	TGTGCCAGCAGTTTCGGGGACAGGAATCAGCCCCAGCATTTT	CASSFGDRNQPQHF
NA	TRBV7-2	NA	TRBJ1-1	TGTGCCAGCAGTGACAGGTCCATGAACACTGAAGCTTTCTTT	CASSDRSMNTEAFF
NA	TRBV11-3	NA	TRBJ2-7	TGTGCCAGCAGCTTAGATAGGCCAGGGGTCGAGCAGTACTTC	CASSLDRPGVEQYF
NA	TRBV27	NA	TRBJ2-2	TGTGCCAGCAGGGCGACTAGTTCCGGGGAGCTGTTTTTT	CASRATSSGELFF
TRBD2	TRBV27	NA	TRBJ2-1	TGTGCCAGCAGTTTAGCGGGGGGGAACAATGAGCAGTTCTTC	CASSLAGGNNEQFF
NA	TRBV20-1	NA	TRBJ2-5	TGCAGTGCTTCCCAATCGGCCCAGTACTTC	CSASQSAQYF
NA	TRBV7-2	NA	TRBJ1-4	TGTGCCAGCAGCTTAGTGTTAGGGGCTGGAGAAAAACTGTTTTTT	CASSLVLGAGEKLFF
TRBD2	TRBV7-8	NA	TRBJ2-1	TGTGCCAGCGCTAGTAGCGGGAGAAATGAGCAGTTCTTC	CASASSGRNEQFF
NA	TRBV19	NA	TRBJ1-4	TGTGCCAGTAGTCCGTGGACAGACACTAATGAAAAACTGTTTTTT	CASSPWTDTNEKLFF
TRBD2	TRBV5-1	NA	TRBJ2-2	TGCGCCAGCAGGTCAAGAGGAGGACTAGCGGGAGAGGACACCGGGGAGCTGTTTTTT	CASRSRGGLAGEDTGELFF
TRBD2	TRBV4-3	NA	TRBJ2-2	TGCGCCAGCAGCCTAGCGGGGGTAGCCGGGGAGCTGTTTTTT	CASSLAGVAGELFF
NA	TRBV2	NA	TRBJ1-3	TGTGCCAGCAGTGGGTCCGGACACCGAGAGTCCGGAAACACCATATATTTT	CASSGSGHRESGNTIYF
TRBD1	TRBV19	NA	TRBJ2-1	TGTGCCAGCCTCGGACAGGGGCTGAAAAACAATGAGCAGTTCTTC	CASLGQGLKNNEQFF
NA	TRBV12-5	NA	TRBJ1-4	TGTGCTAGTAGGCGGGGGAGATCAGACGAAAAACTGTTTTTT	CASRRGRSDEKLFF
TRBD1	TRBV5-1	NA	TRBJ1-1	TGCGCCAGCAGCCTCGAAAGGACAGGGAGAACTGAAGCTTTCTTT	CASSLERTGRTEAFF
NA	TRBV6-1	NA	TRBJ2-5	TGTGCCAGCATTTGGCGGTCCCAAGAGACCCAGTACTTC	CASIWRSQETQYF
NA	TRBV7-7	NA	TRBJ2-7	TGTGCCATCTCGCGGGGCGGCGAGCAGTACTTC	CAISRGGEQYF
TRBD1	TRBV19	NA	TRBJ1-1	TGTGCCAGTAGTAATCACGACAGGGGAAACACTGAAGCTTTCTTT	CASSNHDRGNTEAFF
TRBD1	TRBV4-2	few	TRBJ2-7	TGTGCCAGCAGCCAAGTGATCGGGACAGGGGGCTACGAGCAGTACTTC	CASSQVIGTGGYEQYF
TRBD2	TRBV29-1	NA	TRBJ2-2	TGCAGCGTCGCGGGACTAGCGGGGGGAAAGGGGGAGCTGTTTTTT	CSVAGLAGGKGELFF
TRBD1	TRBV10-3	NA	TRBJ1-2	TGTGCCATCAGTCGTAACACAGGGGGCTCGGTCTATGGCTACACCTTC	CAISRNTGGSVYGYTF
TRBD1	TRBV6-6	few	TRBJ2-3	TGTGCCAGCAGTTGGACAGGGATCACAGATACGCAGTATTTT	CASSWTGITDTQYF
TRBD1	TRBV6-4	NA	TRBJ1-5	TGTGCCAGCAGGGGGACAGGGAAGACTGGGGGGTATCAGCCCCAGCATTTT	CASRGTGKTGGYQPQHF
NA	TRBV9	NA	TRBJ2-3	TGTGCCAGCAGCGTTACTCTCGGGGGGCGCACAGATACGCAGTATTTT	CASSVTLGGRTDTQYF